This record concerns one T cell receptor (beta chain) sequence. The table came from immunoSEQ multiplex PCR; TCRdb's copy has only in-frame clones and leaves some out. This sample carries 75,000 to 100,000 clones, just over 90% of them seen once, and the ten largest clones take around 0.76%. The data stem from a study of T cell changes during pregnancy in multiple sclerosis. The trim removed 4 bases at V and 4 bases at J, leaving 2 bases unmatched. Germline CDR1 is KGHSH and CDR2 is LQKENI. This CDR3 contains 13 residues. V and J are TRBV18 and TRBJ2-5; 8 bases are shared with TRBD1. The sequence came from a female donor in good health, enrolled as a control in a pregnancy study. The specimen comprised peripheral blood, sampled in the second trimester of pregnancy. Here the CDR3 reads CASSQDRGETQYF. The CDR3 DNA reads TGTGCCAGCTCACAAGACAGGGGAGAGACCCAGTACTTC.